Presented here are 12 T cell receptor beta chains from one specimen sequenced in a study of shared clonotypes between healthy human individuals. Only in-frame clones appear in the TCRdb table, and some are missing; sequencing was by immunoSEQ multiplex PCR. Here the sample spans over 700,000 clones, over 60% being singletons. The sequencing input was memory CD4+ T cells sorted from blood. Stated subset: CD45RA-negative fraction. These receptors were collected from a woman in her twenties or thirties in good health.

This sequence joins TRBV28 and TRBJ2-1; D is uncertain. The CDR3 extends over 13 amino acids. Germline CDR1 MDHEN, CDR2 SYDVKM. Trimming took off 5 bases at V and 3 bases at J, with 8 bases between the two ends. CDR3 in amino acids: CASSHPHYNEQFF. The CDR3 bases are TGTGCCAGCAGTCACCCCCACTACAATGAGCAGTTCTTC.

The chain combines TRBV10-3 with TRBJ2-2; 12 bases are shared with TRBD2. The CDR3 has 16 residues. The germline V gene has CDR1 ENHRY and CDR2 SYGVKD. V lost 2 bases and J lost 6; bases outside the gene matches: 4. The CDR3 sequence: CAISEGTSGWPGELFF. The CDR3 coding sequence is TGTGCCATCAGTGAGGGGACTAGCGGGTGGCCCGGGGAGCTGTTTTTT.

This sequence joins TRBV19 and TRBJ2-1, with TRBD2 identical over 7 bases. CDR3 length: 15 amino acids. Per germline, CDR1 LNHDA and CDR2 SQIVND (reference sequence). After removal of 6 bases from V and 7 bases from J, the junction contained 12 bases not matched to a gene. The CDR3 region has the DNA TGTGCCAGTAGACGTACTAGCGAAGGACCTAATGAGCAGTTCTTC. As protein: CASRRTSEGPNEQFF.

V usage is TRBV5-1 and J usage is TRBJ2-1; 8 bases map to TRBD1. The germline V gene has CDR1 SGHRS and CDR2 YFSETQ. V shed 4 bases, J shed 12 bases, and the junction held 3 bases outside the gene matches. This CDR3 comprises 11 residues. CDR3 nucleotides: TGCGCCAGCAGCAGAGGACAGGGGCAGTTCTTC. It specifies CASSRGQGQFF.

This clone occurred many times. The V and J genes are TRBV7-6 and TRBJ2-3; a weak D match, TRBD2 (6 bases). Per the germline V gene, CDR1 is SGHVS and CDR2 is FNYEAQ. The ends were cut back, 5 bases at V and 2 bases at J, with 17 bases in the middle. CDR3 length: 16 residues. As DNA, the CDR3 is TGTGCCAGCAGCCGAACTGGGCGGGGATCCACAGATACGCAGTATTTT. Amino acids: CASSRTGRGSTDTQYF.

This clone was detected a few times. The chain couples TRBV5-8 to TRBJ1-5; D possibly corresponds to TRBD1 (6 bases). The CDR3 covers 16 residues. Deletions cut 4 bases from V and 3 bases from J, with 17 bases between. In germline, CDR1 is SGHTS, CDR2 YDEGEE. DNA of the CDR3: TGTGCCAGCAGCCCCGGAGTGGGGGCAACCAATCAGCCCCAGCATTTT. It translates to CASSPGVGATNQPQHF. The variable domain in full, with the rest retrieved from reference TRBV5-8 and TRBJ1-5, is EAGVTQSPTHLIKTRGQQATLRCSPISGHTSVYWYQQALGLGLQFLLWYDEGEERNRGNFPPRFSGRQFPNYSSELNVNALELEDSALYLCASSPGVGATNQPQHFGDGTRLSIL.

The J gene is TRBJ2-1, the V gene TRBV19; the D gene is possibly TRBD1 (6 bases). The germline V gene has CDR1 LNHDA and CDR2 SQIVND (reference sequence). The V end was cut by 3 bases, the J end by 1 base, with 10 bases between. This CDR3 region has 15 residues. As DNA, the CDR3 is TGTGCCAGTAGTATGGGACAAAGGTCCTACAATGAGCAGTTCTTC. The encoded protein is CASSMGQRSYNEQFF.

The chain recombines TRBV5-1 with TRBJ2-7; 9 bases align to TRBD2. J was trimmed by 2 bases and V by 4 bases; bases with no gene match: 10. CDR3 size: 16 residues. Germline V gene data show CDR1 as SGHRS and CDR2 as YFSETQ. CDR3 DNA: TGCGCCAGCAGCCGTACCGGGACTAGCAGCACCTACGAGCAGTACTTC. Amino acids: CASSRTGTSSTYEQYF.

CDR3 in DNA: TGTGCCAGCAGCTTAGGCCCGGGGAGGGGAGATACGCAGTATTTT. Translating gives CASSLGPGRGDTQYF. The gene calls are TRBV7-9 and TRBJ2-3, with TRBD2 matching 7 bases. Looked up from germline, CDR1 is SEHNR and CDR2 is FQNEAQ (reference sequence). The CDR3 is 15 amino acids. V lost 1 base, J lost 5 bases, and 6 bases stayed unmatched.

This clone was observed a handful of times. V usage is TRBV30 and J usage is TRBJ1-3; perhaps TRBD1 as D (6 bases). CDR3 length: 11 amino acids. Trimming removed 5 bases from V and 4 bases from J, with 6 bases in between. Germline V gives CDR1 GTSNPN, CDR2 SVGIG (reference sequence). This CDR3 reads CAWGTGNTIYF. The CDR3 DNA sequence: TGTGCCTGGGGGACAGGAAACACCATATATTTT.

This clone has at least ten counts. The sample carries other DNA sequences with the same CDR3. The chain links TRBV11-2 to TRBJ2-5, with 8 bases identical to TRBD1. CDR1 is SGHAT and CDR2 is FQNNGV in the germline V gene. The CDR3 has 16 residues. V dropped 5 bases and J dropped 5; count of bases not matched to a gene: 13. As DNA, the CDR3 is TGTGCCAGCAGCAAAGATGAAGACAGGGGTTTGGAGACCCAGTACTTC. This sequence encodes CASSKDEDRGLETQYF. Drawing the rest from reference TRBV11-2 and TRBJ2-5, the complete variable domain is EAGVAQSPRYKIIEKRQSVAFWCNPISGHATLYWYQQILGQGPKLLIQFQNNGVVDDSQLPKDRFSAERLKGVDSTLKIQPAKLEDSAVYLCASSKDEDRGLETQYFGPGTRLLVL.

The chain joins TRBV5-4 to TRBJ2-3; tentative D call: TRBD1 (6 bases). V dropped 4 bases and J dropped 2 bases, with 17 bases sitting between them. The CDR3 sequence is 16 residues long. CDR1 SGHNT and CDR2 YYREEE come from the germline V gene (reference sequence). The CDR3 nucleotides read TGTGCCAGCAGCATCTCCCCCGGGACATACACAGATACGCAGTATTTT. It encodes CASSISPGTYTDTQYF.